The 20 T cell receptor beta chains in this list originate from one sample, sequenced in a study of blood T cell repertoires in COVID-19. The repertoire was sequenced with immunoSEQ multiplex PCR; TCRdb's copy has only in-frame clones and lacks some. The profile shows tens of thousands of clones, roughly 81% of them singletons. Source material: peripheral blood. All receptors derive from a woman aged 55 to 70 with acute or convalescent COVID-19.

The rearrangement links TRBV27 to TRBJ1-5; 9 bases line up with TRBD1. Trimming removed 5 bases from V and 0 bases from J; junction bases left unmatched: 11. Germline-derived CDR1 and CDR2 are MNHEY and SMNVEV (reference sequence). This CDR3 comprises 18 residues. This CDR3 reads CASSPWTGAAYSNQPQHF. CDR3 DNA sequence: TGTGCCAGCAGTCCCTGGACAGGGGCCGCTTATAGCAATCAGCCCCAGCATTTT.

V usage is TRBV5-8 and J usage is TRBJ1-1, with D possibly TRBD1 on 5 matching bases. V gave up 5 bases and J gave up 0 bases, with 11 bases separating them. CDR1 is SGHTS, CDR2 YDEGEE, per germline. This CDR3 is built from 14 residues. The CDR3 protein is CASRGGPVNTEAFF. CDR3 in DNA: TGTGCCAGCAGGGGGGGTCCGGTGAACACTGAAGCTTTCTTT.

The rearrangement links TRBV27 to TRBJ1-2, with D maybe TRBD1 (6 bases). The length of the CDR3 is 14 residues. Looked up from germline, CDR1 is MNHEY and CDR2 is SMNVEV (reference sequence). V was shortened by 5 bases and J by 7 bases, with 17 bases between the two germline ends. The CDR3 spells CASSPGGGGLGYTF. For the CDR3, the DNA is TGTGCCAGCAGTCCCGGTGGGGGCGGGCTTGGCTACACCTTC.

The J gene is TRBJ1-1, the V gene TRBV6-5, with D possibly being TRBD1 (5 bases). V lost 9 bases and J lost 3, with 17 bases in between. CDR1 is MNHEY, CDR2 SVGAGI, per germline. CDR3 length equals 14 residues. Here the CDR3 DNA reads TGTGCCAGTGGTCGACAGCTATTAGACACTGAAGCTTTCTTT. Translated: CASGRQLLDTEAFF.

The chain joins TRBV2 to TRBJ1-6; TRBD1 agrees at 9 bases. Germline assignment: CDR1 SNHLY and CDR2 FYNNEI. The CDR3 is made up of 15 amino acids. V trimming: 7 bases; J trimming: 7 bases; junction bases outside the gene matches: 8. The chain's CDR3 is CASTLDRGANSPLHF. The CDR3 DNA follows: TGTGCCAGCACCTTGGACAGGGGAGCCAATTCACCCCTCCACTTT.

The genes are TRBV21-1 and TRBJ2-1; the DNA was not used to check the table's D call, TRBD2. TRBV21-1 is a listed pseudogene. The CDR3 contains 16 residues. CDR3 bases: TGTGCCAGCAGCCGAGGAACTAGTCTATACTACAATGAGCAGTTCTTC. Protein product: CASSRGTSLYYNEQFF.

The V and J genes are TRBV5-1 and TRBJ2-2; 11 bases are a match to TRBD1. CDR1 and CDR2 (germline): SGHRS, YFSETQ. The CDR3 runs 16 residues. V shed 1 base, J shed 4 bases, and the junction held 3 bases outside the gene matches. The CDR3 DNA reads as TGCGCCAGCAGCTTGACCGGGACAGGGGGCACCGGGGAGCTGTTTTTT. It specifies CASSLTGTGGTGELFF. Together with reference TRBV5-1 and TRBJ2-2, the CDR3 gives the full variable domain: KAGVTQTPRYLIKTRGQQVTLSCSPISGHRSVSWYQQTPGQGLQFLFEYFSETQRNKGNFPGRFSGRQFSNSRSEMNVSTLELGDSALYLCASSLTGTGGTGELFFGEGSRLTVL.

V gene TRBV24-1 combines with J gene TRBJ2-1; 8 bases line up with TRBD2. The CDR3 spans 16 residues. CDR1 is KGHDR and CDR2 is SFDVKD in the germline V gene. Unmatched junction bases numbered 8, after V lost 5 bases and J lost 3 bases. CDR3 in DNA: TGTGCCACCAGTGCACCGCCCAGCGGGGGCTACAATGAGCAGTTCTTC. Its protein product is CATSAPPSGGYNEQFF.

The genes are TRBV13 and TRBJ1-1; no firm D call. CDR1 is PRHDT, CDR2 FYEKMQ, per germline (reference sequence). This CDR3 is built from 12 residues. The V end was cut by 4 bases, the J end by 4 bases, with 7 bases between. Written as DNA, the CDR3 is TGTGCCAGCAGCTCTCCGGGCACTGAAGCTTTCTTT. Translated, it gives CASSSPGTEAFF.

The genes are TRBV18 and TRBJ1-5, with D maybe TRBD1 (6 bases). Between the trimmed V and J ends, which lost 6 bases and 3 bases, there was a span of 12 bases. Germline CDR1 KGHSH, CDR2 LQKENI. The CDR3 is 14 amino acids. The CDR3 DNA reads TGTGCCAGCTCTCCGACAGGCTACAATCAGCCCCAGCATTTT. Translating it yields CASSPTGYNQPQHF. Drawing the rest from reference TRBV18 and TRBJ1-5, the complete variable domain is NAGVMQNPRHLVRRRGQEARLRCSPMKGHSHVYWYRQLPEEGLKFMVYLQKENIIDESGMPKERFSAEFPKEGPSILRIQQVVRGDSAAYFCASSPTGYNQPQHFGDGTRLSIL.

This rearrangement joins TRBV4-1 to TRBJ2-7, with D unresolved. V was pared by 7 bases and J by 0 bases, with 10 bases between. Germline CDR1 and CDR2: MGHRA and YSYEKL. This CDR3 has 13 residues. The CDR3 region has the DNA TGCGCCAGCATGGCGGAGAGCTCCTACGAGCAGTACTTC. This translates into CASMAESSYEQYF.

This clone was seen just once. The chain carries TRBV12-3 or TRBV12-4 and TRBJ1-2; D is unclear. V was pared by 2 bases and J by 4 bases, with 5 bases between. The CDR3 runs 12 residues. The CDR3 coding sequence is TGTGCCAGCAGTTTATCCAGCTATGGCTACACCTTC. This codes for CASSLSSYGYTF.

This chain's CDR3 is CASRGGGQAKNIQYF. CDR3 nucleotide sequence: TGTGCCAGCCGGGGCGGGGGGCAGGCCAAAAACATTCAGTACTTC. The J gene is TRBJ2-4, the V gene TRBV6-6, with 8 bases identical to TRBD2. The CDR3 loop spans 15 amino acids. The ends lost 8 bases at V and 1 base at J; junction bases unmatched: 7. Per germline, CDR1 MNHNY and CDR2 SVGAGI (reference sequence).

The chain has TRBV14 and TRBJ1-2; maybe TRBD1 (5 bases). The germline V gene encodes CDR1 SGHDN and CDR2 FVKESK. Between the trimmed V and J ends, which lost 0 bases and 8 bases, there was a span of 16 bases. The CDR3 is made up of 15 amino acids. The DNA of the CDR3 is TGTGCCAGCAGCCAAGAAGGCCCCAGGGTGAAGGGCTACACCTTC. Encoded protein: CASSQEGPRVKGYTF.

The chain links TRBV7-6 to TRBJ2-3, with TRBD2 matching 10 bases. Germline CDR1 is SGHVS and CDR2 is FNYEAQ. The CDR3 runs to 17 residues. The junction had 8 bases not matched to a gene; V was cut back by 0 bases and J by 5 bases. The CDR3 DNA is TGTGCCAGCAGCTTAGCGGGGTCTAGCGGGAGTATAGATACGCAGTATTTT. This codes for CASSLAGSSGSIDTQYF.

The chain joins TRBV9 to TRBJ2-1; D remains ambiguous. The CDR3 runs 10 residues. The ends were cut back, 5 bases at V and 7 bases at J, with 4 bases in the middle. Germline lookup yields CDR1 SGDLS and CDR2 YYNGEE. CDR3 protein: CASSQNEQFF. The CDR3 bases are TGTGCCAGCAGTCAGAATGAGCAGTTCTTC.

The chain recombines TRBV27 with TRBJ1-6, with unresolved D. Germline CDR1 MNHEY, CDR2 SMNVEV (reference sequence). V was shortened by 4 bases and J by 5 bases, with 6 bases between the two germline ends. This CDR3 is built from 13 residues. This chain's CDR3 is CASSYKDNSPLHF. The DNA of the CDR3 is TGTGCCAGCAGTTACAAAGATAATTCACCCCTCCACTTT.

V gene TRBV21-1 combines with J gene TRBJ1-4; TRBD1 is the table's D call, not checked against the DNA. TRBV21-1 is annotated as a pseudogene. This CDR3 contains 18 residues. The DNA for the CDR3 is TGTGCCAGCAGCCCCCGTTCCCGCCAGGGTGGTACTAATGAAAAACTGTTTTTT. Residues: CASSPRSRQGGTNEKLFF.

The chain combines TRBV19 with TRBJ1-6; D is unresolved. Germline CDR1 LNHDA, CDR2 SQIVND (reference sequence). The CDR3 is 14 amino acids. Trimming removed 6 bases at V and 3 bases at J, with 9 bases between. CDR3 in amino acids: CASRPSDYNSPLHF. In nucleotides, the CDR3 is TGTGCCAGTAGGCCGTCAGACTATAATTCACCCCTCCACTTT.

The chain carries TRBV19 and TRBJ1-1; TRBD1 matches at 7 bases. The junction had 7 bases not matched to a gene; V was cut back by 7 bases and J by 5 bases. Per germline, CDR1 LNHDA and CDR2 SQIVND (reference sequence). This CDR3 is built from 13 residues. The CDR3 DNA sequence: TGTGCCAGTACCCCCTCAGGGGGAACTGAAGCTTTCTTT. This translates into CASTPSGGTEAFF.